Listed below are T cell receptor beta chains from one sample, sequenced in a study of early T cells in non-severe SARS-CoV-2 infection. TCRdb passed the 5' RACE reads through MiXCR, listing each CDR3 protein once. The data contain about 59,000 distinct CDR3 sequences, 11% of them singletons. The sample consisted of whole blood. The receptors were gathered from an adult who was a healthcare worker with PCR-confirmed SARS-CoV-2 infection or an uninfected control (not recorded which). Both conserved end residues are part of each CDR3. A D gene is named only where the DNA matches it firmly. Part of the rows lack a size; the others show once, few, many or a class for expanded clones.

d_call	cdr3_length	v_call	clone_size	j_call	cdr3_nt	cdr3_aa
NA	14	TRBV5-4	many	TRBJ2-3	TGTGCCAGCAGCTTGGTTAGAGTTCCGGATACGCAGTATTTT	CASSLVRVPDTQYF
NA	13	TRBV18	many	TRBJ2-1	TGTGCCAGCTCACCTGACACAGACAATGAGCAGTTCTTC	CASSPDTDNEQFF
TRBD1	17	TRBV18	many	TRBJ2-2	TGTGCCAGCTCACCCGGGACAGCTCGATGGGGCACCGGGGAGCTGTTTTTT	CASSPGTARWGTGELFF
TRBD2	14	TRBV27	many	TRBJ2-3	TGTGCCAGCAGTTTTTCGGGGGGTTCCCTGGTGGCGTATTTT	CASSFSGGSLVAYF
TRBD1	14	TRBV5-1	NA	TRBJ2-7	TGCGCCAGCAGCTCCGGACAGGGTCCCTACGAGCAGTACTTC	CASSSGQGPYEQYF
NA	15	TRBV30	many	TRBJ2-3	TGTGCCTGGAGTGCTACCCGGTTTCGCACAGATACGCAGTATTTT	CAWSATRFRTDTQYF
NA	12	TRBV5-1	NA	TRBJ1-2	TGCGCCAGCAGAGAGGGGAACTATGGCTACACCTTC	CASREGNYGYTF
TRBD2	15	TRBV6-2/TRBV6-3	NA	TRBJ2-2	TGTGCCAGCAGCCTCACGGGGGGTGCAGCCGGGGAGCTGTTTTTT	CASSLTGGAAGELFF
NA	16	TRBV5-8	few	TRBJ1-4	TGTGCCAGCAGCTTCGGTGACAAGGCAACTAATGAAAAACTGTTTTTT	CASSFGDKATNEKLFF
NA	15	TRBV6-1	NA	TRBJ2-4	TGTGCCAGCGACAGGGCCGGAGGGGCCAAAAACATTCAGTACTTC	CASDRAGGAKNIQYF
NA	13	TRBV7-2	many	TRBJ2-5	TGTGCCAGCAGTTCGGACTTATTGGGGACCCAGTACTTC	CASSSDLLGTQYF
TRBD2	18	TRBV4-2	many	TRBJ2-3	TGTGCCAGCAGCCAAGGAGGGCTAGCGGGGGGTTGGACAGATACGCAGTATTTT	CASSQGGLAGGWTDTQYF
NA	16	TRBV7-8	NA	TRBJ1-2	TGTGCCAGCAGCTTAGCACGCGTTTTTGGGAACTATGGCTACACCTTC	CASSLARVFGNYGYTF
NA	18	TRBV10-3	NA	TRBJ2-2	TGTGCCATCACCGAACTGCCCCCCACGGGGTCGAACACCGGGGAGCTGTTTTTT	CAITELPPTGSNTGELFF
TRBD1	16	TRBV5-5	many	TRBJ1-5	TGTGCCAGCAGCCCCGGGACAGGGGTGAGCAATCAGCCCCAGCATTTT	CASSPGTGVSNQPQHF
TRBD1	13	TRBV2	few	TRBJ1-2	TGTGCCAGCAGTGTTTGGGACAGCTATGGCTACACCTTC	CASSVWDSYGYTF
TRBD2	15	TRBV12-3/TRBV12-4	many	TRBJ2-1	TGTGCCAGCAGGGAGCGAATAGGGCTAGCGGTTGAGCAGTTCTTC	CASRERIGLAVEQFF
TRBD2	17	TRBV19	many	TRBJ2-1	TGTGCCAGTAGTACCTCTAGCGGGGGGGCCGCCTACAATGAGCAGTTCTTC	CASSTSSGGAAYNEQFF
TRBD2	16	TRBV20-1	few	TRBJ2-7	TGCAGTGCTAGAGCCTCCGAGGCTAGCGGGGGGTTCGAGCAGTACTTC	CSARASEASGGFEQYF
NA	14	TRBV20-1	NA	TRBJ2-5	TGCAGTGCTAGAGATCGAGGCCTAATGGAGACCCAGTACTTC	CSARDRGLMETQYF
NA	14	TRBV19	NA	TRBJ1-1	TGTGCCAGTAGTAAGATACAGGGGAACACTGAAGCTTTCTTT	CASSKIQGNTEAFF
NA	16	TRBV5-1	NA	TRBJ2-2	TGCGCCAGCAGCTTGGCCGCAGGGACGATGACCGGGGAGCTGTTTTTT	CASSLAAGTMTGELFF
TRBD1	15	TRBV11-2	few	TRBJ1-1	TGTGCCAGCAGCTTAGCGGGACAGGGGTGGACTGAAGCTTTCTTT	CASSLAGQGWTEAFF
NA	11	TRBV6-2/TRBV6-3	few	TRBJ1-1	TGTGCCAGTGGGGCTGGGGCTGAAGCTTTCTTT	CASGAGAEAFF
NA	13	TRBV29-1	NA	TRBJ1-1	TGCAGCCCACCGGACGGGTGGCACACTGAAGCTTTCTTT	CSPPDGWHTEAFF
TRBD2	13	TRBV6-2/TRBV6-3	many	TRBJ2-3	TGTGCCAGCGGCGGGGGGTTCAAAGATACGCAGTATTTT	CASGGGFKDTQYF
NA	15	TRBV7-6	many	TRBJ2-1	TGTGCCAGCAGCCCATCGAGGGCCAAGGGAAATGAGCAGTTCTTC	CASSPSRAKGNEQFF
NA	13	TRBV2	many	TRBJ1-1	TGTGCCAGCAGTGCCAGAATGAACACTGAAGCTTTCTTT	CASSARMNTEAFF
NA	14	TRBV7-3	NA	TRBJ2-2	TGTGCCAGCAGTCGGGACCCGGGTACCGGGGAGCTGTTTTTT	CASSRDPGTGELFF
NA	13	TRBV2	NA	TRBJ2-1	TGTGCCAGCATAGGGTCCTCCGGGGGTGAGCAGTTCTTC	CASIGSSGGEQFF
TRBD1	15	TRBV5-6	NA	TRBJ2-4	TGTGCCAGCAGAAGGACAGGCACCCTAGGAAACATTCAGTACTTC	CASRRTGTLGNIQYF
TRBD2	16	TRBV7-6	NA	TRBJ2-5	TGTGCCAGCAGCCCGCGACTAGCGGGGGAGTGGGAGACCCAGTACTTC	CASSPRLAGEWETQYF
NA	13	TRBV12-3/TRBV12-4	few	TRBJ1-1	TGTGCCAGCAAGGAAAACAGGAACTATGAAGCTTTCTTT	CASKENRNYEAFF
TRBD1	15	TRBV6-6	many	TRBJ2-5	TGTGCCAGCAGCAGAGGACAGGGCGGTGAAGAGACCCAGTACTTC	CASSRGQGGEETQYF
TRBD1	13	TRBV29-1	NA	TRBJ2-7	TGCAGCGTGTATGGGGACAGCGCCTACGAGCAGTACTTC	CSVYGDSAYEQYF
NA	16	TRBV5-1	many	TRBJ1-4	TGCGCCAGCAGCTCGTACGATCTCTCAACTAATGAAAAACTGTTTTTT	CASSSYDLSTNEKLFF
NA	15	TRBV5-6	many	TRBJ1-2	TGTGCCAGCAGCTTGGGAGCCACTCGGACATATGGCTACACCTTC	CASSLGATRTYGYTF
TRBD2	13	TRBV13	many	TRBJ2-1	TGTGCCAGCAGCTTAACTAGCGGCAATGAGCAGTTCTTC	CASSLTSGNEQFF
TRBD2	17	TRBV6-2/TRBV6-3	many	TRBJ2-5	TGTGCCAGCAGTCCCCATCGAGGACTAGCGGCTCAAGAGACCCAGTACTTC	CASSPHRGLAAQETQYF
NA	14	TRBV11-1	few	TRBJ2-2	TGTGCCAGCAGCTCCAAAAGTCCCACCGGGGAGCTGTTTTTT	CASSSKSPTGELFF
TRBD2	14	TRBV12-3/TRBV12-4	many	TRBJ2-3	TGTGCCAGCAGGGCTCCTGGGGGGGTGGATACGCAGTATTTT	CASRAPGGVDTQYF
TRBD1	14	TRBV6-1	few	TRBJ2-7	TGTGCCAGCAGTGGGGGACAGGGTCCCTACGAGCAGTACTTC	CASSGGQGPYEQYF
NA	15	TRBV5-4	few	TRBJ2-2	TGTGCCAGCAGCTTGAGGGTCGACAGCACCGGGGAGCTGTTTTTT	CASSLRVDSTGELFF
TRBD2	16	TRBV4-3	NA	TRBJ2-7	TGCGCCAGCAGCCAAGATCTCATCGGGGGGGGCTACGAGCAGTACTTC	CASSQDLIGGGYEQYF
NA	11	TRBV20-1	NA	TRBJ1-1	TGCAGTGCTAGAGACTGGGATGAAGCTTTCTTT	CSARDWDEAFF
NA	12	TRBV15	many	TRBJ2-3	TGTGCCACCAGCAGAGTCACAGATACGCAGTATTTT	CATSRVTDTQYF
NA	15	TRBV6-1	NA	TRBJ2-5	TGTGCCAGCAGGCCTAGCGCCCGGCGGGCGGAGACCCAGTACTTC	CASRPSARRAETQYF
NA	15	TRBV5-1	many	TRBJ2-5	TGCGCCAGCAGCTTGTATTCGGGTTCGGGGGAGACCCAGTACTTC	CASSLYSGSGETQYF
NA	13	TRBV29-1	many	TRBJ2-7	TGCAGCGTTGAGTCCAAAAGCTCCTACGAGCAGTACTTC	CSVESKSSYEQYF
NA	14	TRBV12-5	many	TRBJ2-1	TGTGCTAGTGCTCTTCCTGAGAGGGGGAATGAGCAGTTCTTC	CASALPERGNEQFF
TRBD1	18	TRBV25-1	many	TRBJ2-1	TGTGCCAGCAGTGATAGGTTAACGGGACAGAGAACCTACAATGAGCAGTTCTTC	CASSDRLTGQRTYNEQFF